The entry below describes one T cell receptor beta chain. Germline V gene data show CDR1 as SEHNR and CDR2 as FQNEAQ (reference sequence). The CDR3 is 13 residues long. V shed 0 bases and J 12 bases; nucleotides not matched to a gene: 6. This entry is derived from a study of blood T cell repertoires in COVID-19. Across the whole study: Material from acute and convalescent COVID-19 was sourced from the United States, Italy and Spain. Sample material is recorded as cDNA or gDNA derived from T cells, B-cell-depleted T cells, or PBMCs.

Under the authors' procedure: Amplified reference gene primers provided the basis for estimating nucleated cell counts. Assay used: immunoSEQ multiplex PCR; TCRdb lists only in-frame clones, some missing. From that table come the V and J calls and clone size; the DNA was used to work out D and trimming. This table has 230,000 or so clones, 90% appearing once. The receptor was isolated from a woman aged 60 to 75 with COVID-19, enrolled during active disease. The chain uses TRBV7-9 and TRBJ1-2; 8 positions match TRBD1. What was sequenced was peripheral blood. CDR3 loop: CASSLASGQENTF. The CDR3 region has the DNA TGTGCCAGCAGCTTAGCGTCGGGACAGGAGAACACCTTC.